A selection of T cell receptor beta chains follows, all from one sample in a study of cytomegalovirus exposure and HLA in healthy donors. Generated by immunoSEQ multiplex PCR, the TCRdb table keeps only in-frame clones and is missing some. The sample consists of a few hundred thousand clones, over 65% of them appearing once. Sequencing input: PBMCs. Receptor source: a man between 35 and 55 years old in good health and CMV-seronegative. The CDR3 runs from the conserved cysteine through the conserved F or W. D genes are given only for firm matches. Clone size appears in some rows only: once, few, many, or a class for an expanded clone.

TRBJ2-5 TRBD1 TRBV7-9 once TGTGCCAGCAGCGAGGGACAGGGGGCGCGAGAGACCCAGTACTTC CASSEGQGARETQYF
TRBJ2-3 TRBD2 TRBV5-1 . TGCGCCAGCAGCCCGTTAGCGGGGGGTACAGATACGCAGTATTTT CASSPLAGGTDTQYF
TRBJ1-5 . TRBV7-9 . TGTGCCAGCAGCCCCACGGGGTATAGCAATCAGCCCCAGCATTTT CASSPTGYSNQPQHF
TRBJ1-5 . TRBV5-4 . TGTGCCAGCAGTTCAGGGGGCAATCAGCCCCAGCATTTT CASSSGGNQPQHF
TRBJ2-5 TRBD2 TRBV28 . TGTGCCAGCAGTCCCAGAGCGGGAGAGGAGACCCAGTACTTC CASSPRAGEETQYF
TRBJ2-7 TRBD1 TRBV15 . TGTGCCACCGGCCGGAGGACAGGGGGCCGCGACGAGCAGTACTTC CATGRRTGGRDEQYF
TRBJ2-7 TRBD2 TRBV4-2 . TGTGCCAGCAGCCAACTCAGCGGGAGTGGGTACGAGCAGTACTTC CASSQLSGSGYEQYF
TRBJ1-2 . TRBV5-6 . TGTGCCAGCAGCCCGAATGGGAACAGTCGATGGGGCTACTATGGCTACACCTTC CASSPNGNSRWGYYGYTF
TRBJ1-3 . TRBV11-2 . TGTGCCAGCAGCTTAAGGTCTTCAGGGGTGGGAAACACCATATATTTT CASSLRSSGVGNTIYF
TRBJ2-5 TRBD1 TRBV5-1 . TGCGCCAGCAGCTCCGGGACAGGGGGGGAGACCCAGTACTTC CASSSGTGGETQYF
TRBJ2-5 TRBD2 TRBV14 once TGTGCCAGCAGCCAAGAAAAAGGACTAGCGGGAGGCCCATTTGAAGAGACCCAGTACTTC CASSQEKGLAGGPFEETQYF
TRBJ2-2 TRBD1 TRBV9 once TGTGCCAGCAGCGATCGTGGACAGGGGGCCGGGGAGCTGTTTTTT CASSDRGQGAGELFF
TRBJ1-2 TRBD1 TRBV19 . TGTGCCAGTACCCCGGACAGGGCCTATGGCTACACCTTC CASTPDRAYGYTF
TRBJ2-3 TRBD2 TRBV28 . TGTGCCAGCAGCCTTGGACTAGCCCCCCTCGATACGCAGTATTTT CASSLGLAPLDTQYF
TRBJ2-7 TRBD2 TRBV7-2 . TGTGCCAGCAGCTCCTCTAGCGGTCGGGCCTACGAGCAGTACTTC CASSSSSGRAYEQYF
TRBJ1-3 TRBD1 TRBV7-6 . TGTGCCAGCAGCAACGGACAGGCTCCTGGAAACACCATATATTTT CASSNGQAPGNTIYF
TRBJ1-2 . TRBV6-5 few TGTGCCAGCAGTAATACAGGGATAGGCTATGGCTACACCTTC CASSNTGIGYGYTF
TRBJ2-7 . TRBV11-2 . TGTGCCAGCAGCTCCCGGACGGGGGAGCAGTACTTC CASSSRTGEQYF
TRBJ2-1 . TRBV7-3 few TGTGCCAGCAGCTTCCCAGGGGGGGAGCAGTTCTTC CASSFPGGEQFF
TRBJ2-2 . TRBV5-8 . TGTGCCAGTTTACCCAGGGGAAAGAGGATCGAGAACACCGGGGAGCTGTTTTTT CASLPRGKRIENTGELFF
TRBJ2-5 TRBD1 TRBV5-6 once TGTGCCAGCAGCTTGGTACAGGGGGATCGAGAGACCCAGTACTTC CASSLVQGDRETQYF
TRBJ2-2 TRBD1 TRBV2 . TGTGCCAGCGGAGGGACAGGGCGGGGCACCGGGGAGCTGTTTTTT CASGGTGRGTGELFF
TRBJ2-5 . TRBV6-5 . TGTGCCAGCACCCCCAGGGACTTCTTTGGGACCCAGTACTTC CASTPRDFFGTQYF
TRBJ2-1 TRBD2 TRBV6-6 . TGTGCCAGCCTAGTAAGGAGCGGGGGCAACAATGAGCAGTTCTTC CASLVRSGGNNEQFF
TRBJ2-2 TRBD2 TRBV4-2 . TGTGCCAGCAGCCAGGGGACTAGCGGGAGGCTCAGCACCGGGGAGCTGTTTTTT CASSQGTSGRLSTGELFF
TRBJ2-1 . TRBV9 . TGTGCCAGCAGCGTAGAGGACTCATCCTACAATGAGCAGTTCTTC CASSVEDSSYNEQFF
TRBJ2-3 . TRBV29-1 . TGCAGCGCCAATGCATGGACTCCAGATACGCAGTATTTT CSANAWTPDTQYF
TRBJ2-7 TRBD1 TRBV7-2 . TGTGCCAGCAGCCCGCACCGGGACAGGGTTGGCGAGCAGTACTTC CASSPHRDRVGEQYF
TRBJ1-4 TRBD1 TRBV10-3 . TGTGCCATCAGTGAGTCCAACAGGGGGCTTCAAACTAATGAAAAACTGTTTTTT CAISESNRGLQTNEKLFF
TRBJ1-6 . TRBV30 . TGTGCCTGGAGTGTACAGGGTGGCAATTCACCCCTCCACTTT CAWSVQGGNSPLHF
TRBJ1-1 . TRBV9 . TGTGCCAGCAGCGCTGGGGGCAGCACTGAAGCTTTCTTT CASSAGGSTEAFF
TRBJ2-7 TRBD2 TRBV7-8 . TGTGCCAGCAGCTCCCGGGGGGTGGGGGAGCGCTCCTACGAGCAGTACTTC CASSSRGVGERSYEQYF
TRBJ1-6 TRBD1 TRBV2 . TGTGCCAGCAGAGAGGGACAGGGAGGTTCACCCCTCCACTTT CASREGQGGSPLHF
TRBJ1-1 . TRBV11-1 . TGTGCCAGCACCCCAAGCGGCGGCGAGAGGACTGAAGCTTTCTTT CASTPSGGERTEAFF
TRBJ1-5 TRBD1 TRBV4-1 few TGCGCCAGCAGCCAGAAGACAGGGGAGGTTAGCAATCAGCCCCAGCATTTT CASSQKTGEVSNQPQHF
TRBJ2-1 TRBD2 TRBV29-1 . TGCAGCGTTGGTGGCATAGCGGGGAGCTCCTACAATGAGCAGTTCTTC CSVGGIAGSSYNEQFF
TRBJ1-5 TRBD1 TRBV27 . TGTGCCAGCCAGGGGAGGACAGGGGGCTATCAGCCCCAGCATTTT CASQGRTGGYQPQHF
TRBJ2-1 . TRBV12-1 . TGTGCCAGCAGTTTTATCCGGGACTTCAATGAGCAGTTCTTC CASSFIRDFNEQFF
TRBJ1-3 TRBD1 TRBV5-1 . TGCGCCAGCAGCCCGGGGGACAGGAGCTTAACCAGCTCTGGAAACACCATATATTTT CASSPGDRSLTSSGNTIYF
TRBJ1-1 . TRBV7-9 . TGTGCCAGCAGCCAGGACAGTACGAACACTGAAGCTTTCTTT CASSQDSTNTEAFF
TRBJ1-2 . TRBV6-4 . TGTGCCAGCAGTGATAACGGGGAAGGCTACACCTTC CASSDNGEGYTF
TRBJ1-1 . TRBV7-7 . TGTGCCAGCAGCTTAGACTTAAACACTGAAGCTTTCTTT CASSLDLNTEAFF
TRBJ1-5 . TRBV15 few TGTGCCACCAGCAGAGGTCAGGTCGATCAGCCCCAGCATTTT CATSRGQVDQPQHF
TRBJ2-7 TRBD2 TRBV2 . TGTGCCAGCAGCTTGACTATAAGGCTAGCGGCCAGCTCCTACGAGCAGTACTTC CASSLTIRLAASSYEQYF
TRBJ1-2 TRBD1 TRBV7-2 few TGTGCCAGCAGCCCCCGGACAGGCGTTTGGATCTATGGCTACACCTTC CASSPRTGVWIYGYTF
TRBJ2-1 . TRBV5-1 . TGCGCCAGCAGCTCGACGACAAGATACAATGAGCAGTTCTTC CASSSTTRYNEQFF